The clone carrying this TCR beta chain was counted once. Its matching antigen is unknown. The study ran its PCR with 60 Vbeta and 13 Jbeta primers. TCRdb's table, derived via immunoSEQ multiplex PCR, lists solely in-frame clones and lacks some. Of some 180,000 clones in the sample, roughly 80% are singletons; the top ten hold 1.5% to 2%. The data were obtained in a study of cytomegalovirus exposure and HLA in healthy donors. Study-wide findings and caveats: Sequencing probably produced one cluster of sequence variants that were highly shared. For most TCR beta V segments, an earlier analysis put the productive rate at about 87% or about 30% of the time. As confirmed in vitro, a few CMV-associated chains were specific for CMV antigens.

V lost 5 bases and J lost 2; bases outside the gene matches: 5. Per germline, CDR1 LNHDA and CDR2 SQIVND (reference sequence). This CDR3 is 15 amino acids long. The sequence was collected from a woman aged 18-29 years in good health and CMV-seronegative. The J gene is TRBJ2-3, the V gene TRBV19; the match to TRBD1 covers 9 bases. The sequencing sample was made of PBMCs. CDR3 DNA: TGTGCCAGTAGTCACAGGGGGCGCGTCACAGATACGCAGTATTTT. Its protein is CASSHRGRVTDTQYF. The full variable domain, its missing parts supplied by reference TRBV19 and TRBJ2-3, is DGGITQSPKYLFRKEGQNVTLSCEQNLNHDAMYWYRQDPGQGLRLIYYSQIVNDFQKGDIAEGYSVSREKKESFPLTVTSAQKNPTAFYLCASSHRGRVTDTQYFGPGTRLTVL.